One sample yielded the 17 T cell receptor beta chains listed below, sequenced in a study of naive and memory T cell subsets. A UMI-containing oligonucleotide was joined by 3' ligation to the TCR cDNA template. Ligated cDNA underwent four rounds of PCR with nested alpha and beta constant region primers and SP2. TCRdb itself ran the 5' RACE reads through MiXCR, one entry per CDR3 protein. The sample lists about 32,000 distinct CDR3 sequences, roughly a sixth occurring once. These receptors originate from a female donor in good health.

The chain has TRBV7-2 and TRBJ2-3; D remains unclear. This CDR3 region has 11 residues. V was pared by 3 bases and J by 6 bases, with 4 bases between. Germline-derived CDR1 and CDR2 are SGHTA and FQGNSA. CDR3 DNA: TGTGCCAGCAGCTTTATCGATACGCAGTATTTT. This encodes CASSFIDTQYF.

This clonotype was seen many times. The chain combines TRBV29-1 with TRBJ2-1; D is possibly TRBD2 (7 bases). Between the trimmed V and J ends, which lost 5 bases and 7 bases, there was a span of 15 bases. Per germline, CDR1 SQVTM and CDR2 ANQGSEA. The CDR3 runs to 13 residues. The CDR3 reads CSVWGGRLNEQFF. In DNA form, the CDR3 reads TGCAGCGTTTGGGGGGGCCGGTTGAATGAGCAGTTCTTC.

In its sample, this clonotype ranks as medium-sized. The chain has TRBV18 and TRBJ1-2; D gene ambiguous. Germline V gene sequence: CDR1 KGHSH, CDR2 LQKENI. V was pared by 8 bases and J by 4 bases, with 20 bases between. The CDR3 sequence is 15 residues long. The CDR3 DNA sequence: TGTGCCAGCCTAGACGACTCCCTCTATCCCTATGGCTACACCTTC. It codes for CASLDDSLYPYGYTF.

By frequency in the sample, this clonotype is medium-sized (0.01 to 0.1%). This chain links TRBV6-6 with TRBJ2-3, with 8 bases lining up with TRBD1. The V segment lost 8 bases and the J segment 3 bases; nucleotides outside the gene matches: 7. The germline CDR1 and CDR2 sequences are MNHNY and SVGAGI (reference sequence). The length of the CDR3 is 14 residues. The CDR3 protein is CASSGGLRTDTQYF. The CDR3 DNA reads as TGTGCCAGCTCAGGGGGCCTGAGGACAGATACGCAGTATTTT.

Ten or more counts support this clonotype. The genes are TRBV6-4 and TRBJ2-7, with TRBD2 identical over 7 bases. V was clipped by 4 bases and J by 5 bases; unmatched bases: 8. Per germline, CDR1 MRHNA and CDR2 SNTAGT. The CDR3 is 14 residues long. The CDR3 nucleotides read TGTGCCAGCAGTGTTGCGGGGGATAGCGACGAGCAGTACTTC. Its protein product is CASSVAGDSDEQYF.

This clonotype was seen repeatedly, ten times or more. V gene TRBV6-5 combines with J gene TRBJ2-2, with D perhaps TRBD1 (5 bases). This CDR3 is built from 13 residues. V lost 10 bases, J lost 4 bases, and 13 bases lay in between. Per the germline V gene, CDR1 is MNHEY and CDR2 is SVGAGI. CDR3 nucleotide sequence: TGTGCCATAACAGCCCAGGGCACCGGGGAGCTGTTTTTT. This gives the protein CAITAQGTGELFF.

This clonotype was counted only a few times. V and J are TRBV29-1 and TRBJ2-1, with 10 bases identical to TRBD2. The CDR3 has 18 amino acids. V lost 2 bases, J lost 7 bases, and 17 bases stayed unmatched. Germline CDR1 SQVTM, CDR2 ANQGSEA. In DNA form, the CDR3 reads TGCAGCGTTGAATATTATAGGCTAGCGGGGGCCACAAAAAATGAGCAGTTCTTC. Protein product: CSVEYYRLAGATKNEQFF.

This clonotype was counted between two and nine times. The chain recombines TRBV13 with TRBJ2-5; the D is unclear. Germline-derived CDR1 and CDR2 are PRHDT and FYEKMQ (reference sequence). The CDR3 runs 15 residues. The V end was cut by 4 bases, the J end by 2 bases, with 14 bases between. CDR3 nucleotide sequence: TGTGCCAGCAGCTCTAGGATGGGCCGGCAAGAGACCCAGTACTTC. Its protein product is CASSSRMGRQETQYF. The complete variable domain, with remaining parts taken from reference TRBV13 and TRBJ2-5, reads AAGVIQSPRHLIKEKRETATLKCYPIPRHDTVYWYQQGPGQDPQFLISFYEKMQSDKGSIPDRFSAQQFSDYHSELNMSSLELGDSALYFCASSSRMGRQETQYFGPGTRLLVL.

The V call is TRBV6-5, the J call TRBJ2-3; 13 nucleotides align to TRBD2. The trim removed 4 bases at V and 2 bases at J, leaving 3 bases unmatched. The CDR3 extends over 16 amino acids. CDR1 is MNHEY, CDR2 SVGAGI, per germline. CDR3 region: CASSSTSGGATDTQYF. As DNA, the CDR3 is TGTGCCAGCAGTTCTACTAGCGGGGGGGCCACAGATACGCAGTATTTT.

The chain employs TRBV6-2 or TRBV6-3 and TRBJ2-5; maybe TRBD2 (5 bases). This CDR3 comprises 14 residues. V was trimmed by 3 bases and J by 4 bases, leaving 12 bases between them. Looked up from germline, CDR1 is MNHEY and CDR2 is SVGEGT. The CDR3 DNA reads TGTGCCAGCAGTTATTCGACTAAATCAGAGACCCAGTACTTC. This gives the protein CASSYSTKSETQYF.

V usage is TRBV5-1 and J usage is TRBJ1-6, with D hard to call. V was cut by 2 bases and J by 0 bases, with 9 bases left in between. The CDR3 extends over 16 amino acids. Germline CDR1 SGHRS, CDR2 YFSETQ. In DNA form, the CDR3 reads TGCGCCAGCAGCTTAAGAAGTAGCTCCTATAATTCACCCCTCCACTTT. It specifies CASSLRSSSYNSPLHF.

This clonotype showed up many times. V gene TRBV29-1 combines with J gene TRBJ2-6, with D perhaps given as TRBD1 or TRBD2 (6 bases each). CDR1 is SQVTM and CDR2 is ANQGSEA in the germline V gene. V was clipped by 4 bases and J by 0 bases, with 19 bases between them. The CDR3 contains 18 residues. The CDR3, as DNA: TGCAGCGTTGGGTCCTTTGGGGGGCAATCCTCTGGGGCCAACGTCCTGACTTTC. It is translated as CSVGSFGGQSSGANVLTF.

This rearrangement joins TRBV10-3 to TRBJ2-3, with D possibly matching TRBD1 (5 bases). There are 14 residues in the CDR3. Germline assignment: CDR1 ENHRY and CDR2 SYGVKD. The ends were cut back, 3 bases at V and 2 bases at J, with 9 bases in the middle. In nucleotides, the CDR3 is TGTGCCATCAGTGATCAGGGATCCACAGATACGCAGTATTTT. Residues: CAISDQGSTDTQYF.

This clonotype came up many times. The chain carries TRBV6-5 and TRBJ1-1; D is ambiguous. Trimming removed 5 bases at V and 3 bases at J, with 10 bases between. The CDR3 covers 13 residues. CDR1 MNHEY and CDR2 SVGAGI come from the germline V gene. CDR3 region: CASSPGPDTEAFF. The CDR3 DNA is TGTGCCAGCAGTCCTGGGCCCGACACTGAAGCTTTCTTT.

This clonotype came up a few times. The rearrangement links TRBV12-3 or TRBV12-4 to TRBJ2-7, with 8 positions matching TRBD1. CDR3 length: 12 residues. The junction had 3 bases not matched to a gene; V was cut back by 5 bases and J by 6 bases. CDR3 amino acids: CASSRTGFEQYF. As DNA, the CDR3 is TGTGCCAGCAGTCGGACAGGGTTCGAGCAGTACTTC.

This clonotype was found many times. J is TRBJ2-1 and V is TRBV10-1; 9 nucleotides agree with TRBD2. The CDR3 totals 14 residues. V was pared by 5 bases and J by 5 bases, with 4 bases of the junction left unmatched. Germline lookup yields CDR1 WNHNN and CDR2 SYGVQD (reference sequence). The CDR3 DNA reads TGCGCCAGCAGTCAAATAGCGGGGGACAATGAGCAGTTCTTC. Amino acid sequence: CASSQIAGDNEQFF.

This clonotype has ten or more counts. The gene calls are TRBV20-1 and TRBJ1-1; D uncertain. Germline lookup yields CDR1 DFQATT and CDR2 SNEGSKA (reference sequence). CDR3 length equals 13 residues. CDR3 sequence: CSPDARGNTEAFF. In DNA form, the CDR3 reads TGCAGCCCGGACGCCCGGGGGAACACTGAAGCTTTCTTT.